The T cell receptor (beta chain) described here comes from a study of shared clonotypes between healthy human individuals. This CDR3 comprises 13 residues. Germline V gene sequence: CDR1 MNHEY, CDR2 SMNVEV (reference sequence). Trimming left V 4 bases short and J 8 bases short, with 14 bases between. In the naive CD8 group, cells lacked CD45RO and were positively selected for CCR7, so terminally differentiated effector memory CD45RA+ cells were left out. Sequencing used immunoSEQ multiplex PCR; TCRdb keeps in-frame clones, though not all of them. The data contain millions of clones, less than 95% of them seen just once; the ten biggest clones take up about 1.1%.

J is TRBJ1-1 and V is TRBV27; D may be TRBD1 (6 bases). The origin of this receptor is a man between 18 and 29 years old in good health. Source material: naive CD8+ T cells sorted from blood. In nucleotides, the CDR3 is TGTGCCAGCAGTTCCGCCCCCAGGGGCGAAGCTTTCTTT. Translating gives CASSSAPRGEAFF.